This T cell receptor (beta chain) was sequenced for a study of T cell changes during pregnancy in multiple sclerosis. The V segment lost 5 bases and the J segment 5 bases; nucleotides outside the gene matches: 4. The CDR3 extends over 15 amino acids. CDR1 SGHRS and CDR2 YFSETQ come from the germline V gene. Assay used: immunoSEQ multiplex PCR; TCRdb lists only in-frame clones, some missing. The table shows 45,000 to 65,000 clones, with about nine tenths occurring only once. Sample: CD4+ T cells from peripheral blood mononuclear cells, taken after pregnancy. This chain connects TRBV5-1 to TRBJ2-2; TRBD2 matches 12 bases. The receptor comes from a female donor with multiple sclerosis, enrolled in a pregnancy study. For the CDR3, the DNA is TGCGCCAGCAGACTAGCGGGAGGACAAACCGGGGAGCTGTTTTTT. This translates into CASRLAGGQTGELFF.